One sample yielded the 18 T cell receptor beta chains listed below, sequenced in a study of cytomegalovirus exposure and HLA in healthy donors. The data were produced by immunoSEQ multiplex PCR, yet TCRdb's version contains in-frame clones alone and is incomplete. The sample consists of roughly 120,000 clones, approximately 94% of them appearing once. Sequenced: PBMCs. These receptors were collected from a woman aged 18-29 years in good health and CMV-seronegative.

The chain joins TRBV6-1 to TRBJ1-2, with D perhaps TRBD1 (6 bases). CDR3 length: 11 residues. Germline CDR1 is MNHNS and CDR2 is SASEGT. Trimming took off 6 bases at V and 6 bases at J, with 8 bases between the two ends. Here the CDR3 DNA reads TGTGCCAGCAGCTACAGGGATGGCTACACCTTC. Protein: CASSYRDGYTF.

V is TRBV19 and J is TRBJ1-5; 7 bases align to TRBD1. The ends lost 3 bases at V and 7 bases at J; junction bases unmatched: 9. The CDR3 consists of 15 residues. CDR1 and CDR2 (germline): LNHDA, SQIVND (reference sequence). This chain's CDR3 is CASSMMGQSKQPQHF. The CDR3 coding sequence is TGTGCCAGTAGTATGATGGGACAGTCCAAACAGCCCCAGCATTTT.

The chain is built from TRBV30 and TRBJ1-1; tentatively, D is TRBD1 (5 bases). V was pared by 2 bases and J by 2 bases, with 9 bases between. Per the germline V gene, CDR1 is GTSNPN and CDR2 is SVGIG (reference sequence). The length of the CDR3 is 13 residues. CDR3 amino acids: CAWSHQGNTEAFF. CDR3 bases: TGTGCCTGGAGTCACCAGGGCAACACTGAAGCTTTCTTT.

The CDR3 DNA reads TGTGCCAGCAGCGGGGGCCGGGCAGAGACCCAGTACTTC. Encoded protein: CASSGGRAETQYF. V gene TRBV11-3 combines with J gene TRBJ2-5, with D perhaps matching TRBD1 (6 bases). CDR3 length: 13 amino acids. Germline CDR1 is SGHNT and CDR2 is YENEEA. V shed 5 bases and J shed 4 bases, with 11 bases lying between them.

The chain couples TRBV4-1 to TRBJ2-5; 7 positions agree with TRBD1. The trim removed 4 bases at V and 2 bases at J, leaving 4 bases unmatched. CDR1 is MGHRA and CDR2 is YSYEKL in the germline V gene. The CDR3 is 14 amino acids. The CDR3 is CASSLGQTQETQYF. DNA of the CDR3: TGCGCCAGCAGCCTGGGACAGACACAAGAGACCCAGTACTTC.

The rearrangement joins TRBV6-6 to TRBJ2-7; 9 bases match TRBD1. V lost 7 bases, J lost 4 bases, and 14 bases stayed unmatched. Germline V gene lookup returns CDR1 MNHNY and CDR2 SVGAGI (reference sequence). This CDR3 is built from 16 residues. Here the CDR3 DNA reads TGTGCCAGCACCACTTCGGACAGGGGCATGGCTTACGAGCAGTACTTC. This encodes CASTTSDRGMAYEQYF.

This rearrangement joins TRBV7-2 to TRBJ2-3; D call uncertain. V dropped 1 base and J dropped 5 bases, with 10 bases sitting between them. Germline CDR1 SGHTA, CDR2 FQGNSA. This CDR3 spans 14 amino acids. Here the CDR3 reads CASSLGSTGDTQYF. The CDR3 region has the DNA TGTGCCAGCAGCTTAGGGTCGACGGGAGATACGCAGTATTTT.

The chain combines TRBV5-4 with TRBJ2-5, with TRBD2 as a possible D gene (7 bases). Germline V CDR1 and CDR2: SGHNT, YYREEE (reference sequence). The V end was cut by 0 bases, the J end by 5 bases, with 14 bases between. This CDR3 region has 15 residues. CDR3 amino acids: CASSLAGGGGETQYF. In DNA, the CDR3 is TGTGCCAGCAGCTTGGCCGGGGGAGGGGGGGAGACCCAGTACTTC.

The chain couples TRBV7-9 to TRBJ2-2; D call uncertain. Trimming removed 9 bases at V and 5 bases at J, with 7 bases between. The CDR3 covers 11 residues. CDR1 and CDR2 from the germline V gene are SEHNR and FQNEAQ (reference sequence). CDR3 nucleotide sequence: TGTGCCAGTGGCGGAACCGGGGAGCTGTTTTTT. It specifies CASGGTGELFF.

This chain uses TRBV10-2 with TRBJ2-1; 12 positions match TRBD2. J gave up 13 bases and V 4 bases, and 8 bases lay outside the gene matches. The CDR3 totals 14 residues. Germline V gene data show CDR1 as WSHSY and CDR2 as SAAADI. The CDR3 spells CASSVKLAGGRQFF. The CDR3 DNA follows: TGCGCCAGCAGTGTTAAGCTAGCGGGAGGGCGCCAGTTCTTC.

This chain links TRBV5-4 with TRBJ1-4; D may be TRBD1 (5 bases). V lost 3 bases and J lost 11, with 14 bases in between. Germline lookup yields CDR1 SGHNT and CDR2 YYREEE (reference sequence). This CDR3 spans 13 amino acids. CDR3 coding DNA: TGTGCCAGCAGCTCCAAGGGGAATGGTAAACTGTTTTTT. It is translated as CASSSKGNGKLFF.

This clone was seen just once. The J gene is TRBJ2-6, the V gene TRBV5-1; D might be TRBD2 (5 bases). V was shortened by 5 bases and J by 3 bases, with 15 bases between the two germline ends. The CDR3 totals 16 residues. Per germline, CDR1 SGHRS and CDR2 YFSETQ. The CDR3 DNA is TGCGCCAGCAGATCGGGAACAGTTTTTGGGGCCAACGTCCTGACTTTC. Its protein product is CASRSGTVFGANVLTF.

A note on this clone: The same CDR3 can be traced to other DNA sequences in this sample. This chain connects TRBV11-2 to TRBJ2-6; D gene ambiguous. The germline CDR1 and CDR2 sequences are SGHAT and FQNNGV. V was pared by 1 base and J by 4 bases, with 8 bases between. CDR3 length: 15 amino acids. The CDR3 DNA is TGTGCCAGCAGCTTAGTGTCATCCGGGGCCAACGTCCTGACTTTC. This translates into CASSLVSSGANVLTF.

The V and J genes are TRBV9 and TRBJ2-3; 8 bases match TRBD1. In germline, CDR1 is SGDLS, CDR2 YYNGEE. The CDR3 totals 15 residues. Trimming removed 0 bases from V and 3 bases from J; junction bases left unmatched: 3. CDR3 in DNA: TGTGCCAGCAGCGTAGCGACAGGGGTGACAGATACGCAGTATTTT. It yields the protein CASSVATGVTDTQYF.

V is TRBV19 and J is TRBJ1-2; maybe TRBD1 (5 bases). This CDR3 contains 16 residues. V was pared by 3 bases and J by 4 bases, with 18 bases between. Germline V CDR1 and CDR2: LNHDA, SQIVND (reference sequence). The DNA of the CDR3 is TGTGCCAGTAGTATCGGTTCGGGCGACAGAATCTATGGCTACACCTTC. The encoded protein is CASSIGSGDRIYGYTF.

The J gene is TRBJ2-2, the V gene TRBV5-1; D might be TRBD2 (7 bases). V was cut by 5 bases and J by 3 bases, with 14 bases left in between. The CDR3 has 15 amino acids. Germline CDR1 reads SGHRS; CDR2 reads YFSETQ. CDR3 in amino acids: CASRARGGDTGELFF. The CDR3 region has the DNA TGCGCCAGCAGAGCAAGGGGGGGCGACACCGGGGAGCTGTTTTTT.

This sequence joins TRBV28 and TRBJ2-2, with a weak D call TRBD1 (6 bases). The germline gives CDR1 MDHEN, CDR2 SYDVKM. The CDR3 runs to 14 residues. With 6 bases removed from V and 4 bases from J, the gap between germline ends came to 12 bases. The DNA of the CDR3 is TGTGCCAGCAGAACGGGACAACCCACCGGGGAGCTGTTTTTT. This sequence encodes CASRTGQPTGELFF.

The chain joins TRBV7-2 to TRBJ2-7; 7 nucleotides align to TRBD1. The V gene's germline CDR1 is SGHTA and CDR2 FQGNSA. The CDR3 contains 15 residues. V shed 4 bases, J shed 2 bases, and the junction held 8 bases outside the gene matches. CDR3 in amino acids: CASSSDRDSAYEQYF. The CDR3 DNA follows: TGTGCCAGCAGCTCGGACCGGGACAGCGCCTACGAGCAGTACTTC.